This T cell receptor (beta chain) was identified in a study of blood T cell repertoires in COVID-19. Overall study context: Specimens from acute and convalescent COVID-19 originated in the United States, Italy and Spain.

Germline lookup yields CDR1 SGHKS and CDR2 YYEKEE (reference sequence). Between the trimmed V and J ends, which lost 2 bases and 5 bases, there was a span of 11 bases. The CDR3 extends over 13 amino acids. This table comes from immunoSEQ multiplex PCR, and its TCRdb copy is limited to in-frame clones, with some not included. The table has roughly 190,000 clones, around 82% seen once. J is TRBJ2-7 and V is TRBV5-5, with D possibly matching TRBD1 (6 bases). The TCR comes from a man aged 50 or older with active or convalescent COVID-19. Material for sequencing was peripheral blood. The CDR3 DNA reads TGTGCCAGCAGCTTTGGGGGCCTGGACGAGCAGTACTTC. Residues: CASSFGGLDEQYF.